This T cell receptor (beta chain) is drawn from a study of cytomegalovirus exposure and HLA in healthy donors. Study-level points and caveats: Earlier analysis found most TCR beta V segments productive about 90% or about 30% of the time.

Use of 60 Vbeta and 13 Jbeta primers characterized the PCR. Here immunoSEQ multiplex PCR was the method, and the copy in TCRdb shows in-frame clones only, minus some. In the table there are around 150,000 clones, roughly four fifths of which are singletons. Comments on this clone: Its antigen is undetermined.

The CDR3 runs 19 residues. The J segment lost 3 bases and the V segment lost 3 bases, leaving 19 bases of the junction unmatched. Sequencing was carried out using PBMCs. The receptor was derived from a middle-aged woman in good health and CMV-seronegative. The J gene is TRBJ1-1, the V gene TRBV5-7, with 8 bases identical to TRBD1. TRBV5-7 is noted as an ORF with a role that remains uncertain. CDR3 amino acids: CASSSKWSTAGGMYTEAFF. In DNA form, the CDR3 reads TGTGCCAGCAGCTCCAAATGGAGTACCGCAGGGGGCATGTACACTGAAGCTTTCTTT.